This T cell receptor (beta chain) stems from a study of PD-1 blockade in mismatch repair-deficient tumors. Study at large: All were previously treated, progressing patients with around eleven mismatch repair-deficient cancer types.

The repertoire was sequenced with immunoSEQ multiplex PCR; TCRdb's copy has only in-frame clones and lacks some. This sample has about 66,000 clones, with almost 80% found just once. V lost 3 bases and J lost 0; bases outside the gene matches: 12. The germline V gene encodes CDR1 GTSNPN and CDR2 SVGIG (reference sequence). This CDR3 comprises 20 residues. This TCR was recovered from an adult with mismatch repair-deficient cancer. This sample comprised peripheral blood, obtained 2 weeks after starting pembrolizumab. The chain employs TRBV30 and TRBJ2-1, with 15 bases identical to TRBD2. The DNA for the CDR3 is TGTGCCTGGAGCTCTACCCCGGGACTAGCGGGAGGCCACTCCTACAATGAGCAGTTCTTC. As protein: CAWSSTPGLAGGHSYNEQFF.